What follows are 17 T cell receptor beta chains derived from one specimen sequenced in a study of blood T cell repertoires in COVID-19. The table came from immunoSEQ multiplex PCR; TCRdb's copy has only in-frame clones and leaves some out. The table records around 200,000 clones, more than 75% of them present only once. Sequenced material: PBMCs or T cells enriched from blood (not recorded which). These receptors were collected from a man aged 35 to 55 with acute COVID-19.

The chain couples TRBV27 to TRBJ2-2, with 8 positions matching TRBD2. CDR3 length equals 16 residues. J gave up 5 bases and V 5 bases, and 10 bases lay outside the gene matches. CDR1 is MNHEY and CDR2 is SMNVEV in the germline V gene (reference sequence). Here the CDR3 reads CASSKPGLGRTGELFF. The CDR3 DNA reads TGTGCCAGCAGTAAACCGGGACTAGGTCGGACCGGGGAGCTGTTTTTT.

The chain joins TRBV4-1 to TRBJ2-5; D remains ambiguous. The CDR3 length is 16 residues. Germline CDR1 and CDR2: MGHRA and YSYEKL. Trimming left V 0 bases short and J 1 base short, with 12 bases between. The CDR3 loop reads CASSQDSRLGQETQYF. CDR3 sequence (DNA): TGCGCCAGCAGCCAAGATAGCCGGCTTGGCCAAGAGACCCAGTACTTC.

The chain is built from TRBV6-2 or TRBV6-3 and TRBJ1-2; D ambiguous. Per germline, CDR1 MNHEY and CDR2 SVGEGT. Between the trimmed V and J ends, which lost 2 bases and 7 bases, there was a span of 11 bases. CDR3 length equals 13 residues. The CDR3 nucleotides are TGTGCCAGCAGTTACCGGGGAGCGCTTGGCTACACCTTC. It translates to CASSYRGALGYTF.

The chain links TRBV9 to TRBJ2-7; D not resolved. Trimming pared 0 bases from V and 0 bases from J, leaving 7 bases between. Germline CDR1 and CDR2: SGDLS and YYNGEE. CDR3 size: 14 residues. In nucleotides, the CDR3 is TGTGCCAGCAGCGTAGAATACTCCTCCTACGAGCAGTACTTC. It codes for CASSVEYSSYEQYF. Using reference TRBV9 and TRBJ2-7 for the parts outside the CDR3, the full variable domain is DSGVTQTPKHLITATGQRVTLRCSPRSGDLSVYWYQQSLDQGLQFLIQYYNGEERAKGNILERFSAQQFPDLHSELNLSSLELGDSALYFCASSVEYSSYEQYFGPGTRLTVT.

The J gene is TRBJ2-7, the V gene TRBV4-1, with D uncertain. The germline V gene encodes CDR1 MGHRA and CDR2 YSYEKL. The V gene lost 0 bases and the J gene lost 9 bases, with 27 bases spanning the gap. The CDR3 extends over 18 amino acids. Here the CDR3 reads CASSQDPNQIQTYERQYF. In DNA form, the CDR3 reads TGCGCCAGCAGCCAAGATCCTAACCAAATACAAACCTACGAGCGGCAGTACTTC.

The chain uses TRBV6-5 and TRBJ2-1; 7 positions match TRBD2. V shed 9 bases, J shed 8 bases, and the junction held 16 bases outside the gene matches. This CDR3 has 15 amino acids. Germline CDR1 is MNHEY and CDR2 is SVGAGI. CDR3 coding DNA: TGTGCCAGTCAATTTTGGGGCAGGGAGGGCGATGAGCAGTTCTTC. Its translation is CASQFWGREGDEQFF.

The chain links TRBV6-5 to TRBJ1-1, with D possibly matching TRBD1 (5 bases). Germline CDR1 and CDR2: MNHEY and SVGAGI. There are 13 residues in the CDR3. V was clipped by 11 bases and J by 4 bases, with 17 bases between them. The CDR3 DNA reads as TGTGCCTCGACGGGGGGTGAGGGCACTGAAGCTTTCTTT. As protein: CASTGGEGTEAFF.

The chain links TRBV7-2 to TRBJ2-7; the D gene is possibly TRBD2 (6 bases). The CDR3 contains 16 residues. CDR1 SGHTA and CDR2 FQGNSA come from the germline V gene. The V end was cut by 5 bases, the J end by 9 bases, with 26 bases between. CDR3 residues: CASSTPRDSFSRGQYF. CDR3 DNA sequence: TGTGCCAGCAGCACGCCCCGGGACTCCTTTTCTCGGGGGCAGTACTTC.

The CDR3 protein is CASSQDLFGLSSYNSPLHF. In nucleotides, the CDR3 is TGCGCCAGCAGCCAAGATTTATTCGGACTTAGCTCCTATAATTCACCCCTCCACTTT. This chain connects TRBV4-1 to TRBJ1-6; D not resolved. V dropped 0 bases and J dropped 0 bases, with 15 bases sitting between them. The CDR3 has 19 amino acids. Germline V gene data show CDR1 as MGHRA and CDR2 as YSYEKL.

The V gene is TRBV6-5, the J gene TRBJ1-4; D is undetermined. Germline V gene lookup returns CDR1 MNHEY and CDR2 SVGAGI. The V end was cut by 5 bases, the J end by 4 bases, with 11 bases between. The CDR3 length is 14 residues. CDR3 amino acids: CASSRQRGNEKLFF. DNA for the CDR3: TGTGCCAGCAGTCGACAACGGGGTAATGAAAAACTGTTTTTT.

For the CDR3, the DNA is TGTGCCAGCAGTCCGTCTCGGGGGGGTGCCGGGGAGCTGTTTTTT. Protein sequence: CASSPSRGGAGELFF. The gene calls are TRBV9 and TRBJ2-2; TRBD2 matches at 8 bases. Germline V CDR1 and CDR2: SGDLS, YYNGEE. The J segment lost 6 bases and the V segment lost 5 bases, leaving 9 bases of the junction unmatched. This CDR3 spans 15 amino acids.

A note on this clone: Sequence at one end of the junction differs from germline and may be a read error. This rearrangement joins TRBV11-2 to TRBJ1-4, with D maybe TRBD1 (5 bases). CDR1 is SGHAT, CDR2 FQNNGV, per germline. This CDR3 has 15 amino acids. Here the CDR3 DNA reads TGTGCCAGCAGATTAGGGGCGTCGAATAATGAAAAACTGTTTTTT. It is translated as CASRLGASNNEKLFF.

The chain joins TRBV28 to TRBJ2-2; weak D call: TRBD2 (6 bases). Trimming cost V 2 bases and J 3 bases, with 13 bases left between them. This CDR3 is built from 16 residues. Per germline, CDR1 MDHEN and CDR2 SYDVKM. CDR3: CASSLVVLADTGELFF. The CDR3 region has the DNA TGTGCCAGCAGTTTAGTGGTACTAGCCGACACCGGGGAGCTGTTTTTT.

The chain recombines TRBV5-1 with TRBJ1-1; 8 nucleotides match TRBD1. Germline V gene lookup returns CDR1 SGHRS and CDR2 YFSETQ. V lost 4 bases, J lost 5 bases, and 19 bases stayed unmatched. The CDR3 loop spans 18 amino acids. The CDR3 DNA reads as TGCGCCAGCAGCAAAGACCCAGGGGGCTCGACCCTATTAACTGAAGCTTTCTTT. Its protein product is CASSKDPGGSTLLTEAFF.

The V and J genes are TRBV28 and TRBJ2-7, with unresolved D. Per germline, CDR1 MDHEN and CDR2 SYDVKM. The CDR3 runs 16 residues. Trimming left V 1 base short and J 2 bases short, with 15 bases between. The CDR3 sequence is CASSLFRLLTTYEQYF. In DNA, the CDR3 is TGTGCCAGCAGTTTATTTCGCCTGCTTACTACCTACGAGCAGTACTTC.

V and J are TRBV4-2 and TRBJ2-7, with D possibly being TRBD2 (6 bases). Deletions cut 3 bases from V and 4 bases from J, with 19 bases between. Germline V gene sequence: CDR1 LGHNA, CDR2 YNFKEQ. The CDR3 sequence is 16 residues long. The DNA for the CDR3 is TGTGCCAGCAGCCAGTTTCAGGAGGGAACCCGTTACGAGCAGTACTTC. Encoded protein: CASSQFQEGTRYEQYF.

This clone was counted a few times. J is TRBJ1-2 and V is TRBV7-9; the D is unclear. The CDR3 contains 16 residues. The V and J ends lost 5 bases and 3 bases respectively, with 19 bases between them. Germline CDR1 is SEHNR and CDR2 is FQNEAQ (reference sequence). CDR3 nucleotides: TGTGCCAGCAGCAATTATGAGGGCAGCGCCGACTATGGCTACACCTTC. It specifies CASSNYEGSADYGYTF.